The 9 T cell receptor beta chains below come from one sample, sequenced in a study of cytotoxic CD8 clonotypes in ibrutinib-treated CLL. Method: immunoSEQ multiplex PCR; TCRdb's copy keeps in-frame clones and lacks some. Of around 15,000 clones in the sample, about 61% are singletons; the top ten hold about 13%. This material consisted of PBMCs, taken before ibrutinib treatment. The source of these receptors is a human donor with chronic lymphocytic leukemia.

This chain connects TRBV29-1 to TRBJ2-6; TRBD1 matches 8 bases. V shed 2 bases, J shed 0 bases, and the junction held 6 bases outside the gene matches. This CDR3 comprises 17 residues. CDR1 SQVTM and CDR2 ANQGSEA come from the germline V gene. The CDR3 protein is CSVETTGAGSGANVLTF. CDR3 bases: TGCAGCGTTGAAACGACAGGGGCGGGCTCTGGGGCCAACGTCCTGACTTTC.

V and J are TRBV25-1 and TRBJ2-4, with TRBD1 as a possible D gene (6 bases). The CDR3 consists of 14 residues. CDR1 is MGHDK and CDR2 is SYGVNS in the germline V gene. V was trimmed by 3 bases and J by 4 bases, leaving 10 bases between them. The CDR3 DNA sequence: TGTGCCAGCAGTGACCCTGGACAGAAAAACATTCAGTACTTC. Translation: CASSDPGQKNIQYF.

This clone was seen just once. This rearrangement joins TRBV10-3 to TRBJ1-1, with D tentatively TRBD1 (6 bases). The CDR3 contains 15 residues. Trimming took 7 bases from V and 5 from J, leaving 20 bases between them. Germline CDR1 and CDR2: ENHRY and SYGVKD. DNA for the CDR3: TGTGCCATCACGGGTCAGGGGCCGCGTGGAACTGAAGCTTTCTTT. It translates to CAITGQGPRGTEAFF.

This chain uses TRBV6-5 with TRBJ1-2; the D gene is possibly TRBD1 (5 bases). This CDR3 contains 13 residues. Trimming took 9 bases from V and 8 from J, leaving 19 bases between them. Germline V gene lookup returns CDR1 MNHEY and CDR2 SVGAGI. The chain's CDR3 is CASTRRGGGGYTF. The CDR3 nucleotides are TGTGCCAGTACAAGGCGGGGGGGTGGCGGCTACACCTTC.

This clone appeared a single time. This chain links TRBV5-1 with TRBJ2-1; D remains unclear. This CDR3 is built from 12 residues. Per the germline V gene, CDR1 is SGHRS and CDR2 is YFSETQ. The V end was cut by 5 bases, the J end by 7 bases, with 10 bases between. The CDR3 DNA reads as TGCGCCAGCAGTTACAGCCGAAATGAGCAGTTCTTC. Its protein product is CASSYSRNEQFF.

The chain combines TRBV28 with TRBJ1-5; tentative D call: TRBD1 (6 bases). Germline values: CDR1 MDHEN, CDR2 SYDVKM. The V end lost 10 bases, the J end lost 4 bases, and 11 bases lay between the germline ends. The CDR3 length is 12 residues. CDR3 in DNA: TGTGCCACGAGGACAGCTAATCAGCCCCAGCATTTT. It yields the protein CATRTANQPQHF.

The V gene is TRBV2, the J gene TRBJ2-3; a possible D gene is TRBD2 (5 bases). This CDR3 region has 15 residues. V lost 4 bases and J lost 2, with 13 bases in between. CDR1 and CDR2 from the germline V gene are SNHLY and FYNNEI. CDR3 DNA: TGTGCCAGCAGTGTAGGAGGCGACCCCACAGATACGCAGTATTTT. Its translation is CASSVGGDPTDTQYF.

The V and J genes are TRBV27 and TRBJ1-5, with D uncertain. In germline, CDR1 is MNHEY, CDR2 SMNVEV (reference sequence). V was clipped by 5 bases and J by 4 bases, with 12 bases between them. This CDR3 spans 14 amino acids. The CDR3: CASSPFRPNQPQHF. In DNA form, the CDR3 reads TGTGCCAGCAGTCCGTTTCGACCAAATCAGCCCCAGCATTTT.

This clone came up a few times. V gene TRBV19 combines with J gene TRBJ2-6; 12 nucleotides align to TRBD1. CDR3 length: 19 residues. Germline assignment: CDR1 LNHDA and CDR2 SQIVND (reference sequence). V was clipped by 7 bases and J by 1 base; unmatched bases: 11. The CDR3 region is CASTPRRDRGPSGANVLTF. The CDR3 DNA follows: TGTGCCAGTACCCCACGACGGGACAGGGGGCCGTCTGGGGCCAACGTCCTGACTTTC. Combining the CDR3 with reference TRBV19 and TRBJ2-6 gives the whole variable domain DGGITQSPKYLFRKEGQNVTLSCEQNLNHDAMYWYRQDPGQGLRLIYYSQIVNDFQKGDIAEGYSVSREKKESFPLTVTSAQKNPTAFYLCASTPRRDRGPSGANVLTFGAGSRLTVL.